This TCR beta chain was identified in a study of T cell responses to AZD1222 COVID-19 vaccine. Study-wide results and limits: Donor demographics were predominantly white British with a female majority; clonal diversity may be underestimated. At baseline, seropositivity was found in only six or seven AZD1222 recipients. Spike-specific TCR breadth and depth grew following two AZD1222 doses.

As for this clone: Its target is not known.

Sequencing used immunoSEQ multiplex PCR; TCRdb keeps in-frame clones, though not all of them. The sample records about 160,000 clones, about 91% being singletons. Trimming removed 5 bases at V and 6 bases at J, with 17 bases between. The CDR3 is made up of 15 amino acids. Germline assignment: CDR1 SGHVS and CDR2 FQNEAQ. This clonotype originated in an adult who received the AZD1222 COVID-19 vaccine. The V call is TRBV7-8, the J call TRBJ1-5; D perhaps matches TRBD1 (6 bases). Sequenced material: peripheral blood, taken 28 days after the second AZD1222 dose. CDR3 nucleotides: TGTGCCAGCAGCGAACTTTACAGGGCCCTTCAGCCCCAGCATTTT. Translation: CASSELYRALQPQHF.